This TCR beta chain was retrieved from a study of shared clonotypes between healthy human individuals. Study in general: Those who served as donors were a couple of women and a few men between the ages of 18 and 49.

Profiling relied on immunoSEQ multiplex PCR, and the TCRdb table lists in-frame clones only, not all of them. The sample consists of about 2.1 million clones, 93% of them appearing once. Trimming cost V 5 bases and J 0 bases; bases outside gene matches: 7. This CDR3 contains 15 residues. Germline V gives CDR1 PRHDT, CDR2 FYEKMQ (reference sequence). About this clone itself: Its specificity is not known.

Terminally differentiated effector memory CD45RA+ cells were excluded by CCR7 positive selection of CD45RO-negative cells. Study results and caveats: Non-shared clonotypes had lower generation probabilities than clonotypes shared by all four sorted-subset donors. Only blood underwent sampling, and tissue repertoires likely differ.

The chain links TRBV13 to TRBJ2-7; the match to TRBD1 covers 7 bases. Input material: naive CD8+ T cells from PBMCs. The clonotype comes from a man younger than 35 in good health. Some clones in this sample may be carry-over from other donors' samples. Here the CDR3 reads CASSERDSSSYEQYF. DNA for the CDR3: TGTGCCAGCAGCGAGAGGGACAGTAGCTCCTACGAGCAGTACTTC.